The 27 T cell receptor beta chains given below trace back to one sample, sequenced in a study of blood T cell repertoires in COVID-19. Produced via immunoSEQ multiplex PCR; TCRdb's table is partial and in-frame only. Of over 350,000 clones listed, about 85% are singletons. Material for sequencing was PBMCs or T cells enriched from blood (not recorded which). These receptors came from a woman aged 18-29 years with acute COVID-19.

The chain has TRBV9 and TRBJ2-1; 7 bases map to TRBD2. The CDR3 sequence is 16 residues long. J was trimmed by 4 bases and V by 2 bases; bases with no gene match: 9. Looked up from germline, CDR1 is SGDLS and CDR2 is YYNGEE. The CDR3 region has the DNA TGTGCCAGCAGCGTCTGGCGGGAGAGTGGATACAATGAGCAGTTCTTC. It is translated as CASSVWRESGYNEQFF. The complete variable domain, with remaining parts taken from reference TRBV9 and TRBJ2-1, reads DSGVTQTPKHLITATGQRVTLRCSPRSGDLSVYWYQQSLDQGLQFLIQYYNGEERAKGNILERFSAQQFPDLHSELNLSSLELGDSALYFCASSVWRESGYNEQFFGPGTRLTVL.

The chain couples TRBV5-4 to TRBJ2-7; possibly TRBD2 for D (5 bases). V was clipped by 4 bases and J by 2 bases, with 13 bases between them. The CDR3 runs to 14 residues. Germline-derived CDR1 and CDR2 are SGHNT and YYREEE (reference sequence). CDR3 amino acids: CASSPRGAAYEQYF. For the CDR3, the DNA is TGTGCCAGCAGCCCCCGGGGTGCCGCCTACGAGCAGTACTTC.

This clone was picked up one time. V gene TRBV4-3 combines with J gene TRBJ2-6; D perhaps matches TRBD2 (5 bases). This CDR3 has 17 residues. CDR1 and CDR2 (germline): LGHNA, YSLEER. Deletions cut 2 bases from V and 0 bases from J, with 11 bases between. This CDR3 reads CASSQSHGISGANVLTF. Here the CDR3 DNA reads TGCGCCAGCAGCCAATCCCACGGGATCTCTGGGGCCAACGTCCTGACTTTC.

J is TRBJ1-1 and V is TRBV6-5, with a tentative D call TRBD1 (5 bases). V gave up 6 bases and J gave up 4 bases, with 18 bases separating them. The CDR3 sequence is 15 residues long. Germline lookup yields CDR1 MNHEY and CDR2 SVGAGI. The CDR3 region has the DNA TGTGCCAGCAGCCGGGCCCCCGGACAACCCACTGAAGCTTTCTTT. Translation gives CASSRAPGQPTEAFF.

In this sample, this clone turned up a few times. This sequence joins TRBV6-5 and TRBJ2-2; D is possibly TRBD2 (6 bases). Germline V gives CDR1 MNHEY, CDR2 SVGAGI. The CDR3 has 14 residues. Trimming pared 5 bases from V and 5 bases from J, leaving 12 bases between. CDR3: CASSRLGSTGELFF. The CDR3 region has the DNA TGTGCCAGCAGTCGACTAGGTTCGACCGGGGAGCTGTTTTTT.

The J gene is TRBJ2-3, the V gene TRBV27; a possible D gene is TRBD1 (6 bases). Germline loops: CDR1 MNHEY, CDR2 SMNVEV (reference sequence). With 3 bases removed from V and 11 bases from J, the gap between germline ends came to 21 bases. This CDR3 is built from 15 residues. CDR3 coding DNA: TGTGCCAGCAGTTTTGCTTCCAGGGGCCAAAAGGGGCAGTATTTT. It specifies CASSFASRGQKGQYF.

The V and J genes are TRBV7-9 and TRBJ2-3; possibly TRBD2 for D (6 bases). In germline, CDR1 is SEHNR, CDR2 FQNEAQ (reference sequence). The CDR3 is 14 amino acids. Deletions cut 6 bases from V and 4 bases from J, with 14 bases between. CDR3 protein: CASSSGLGPDTQYF. The CDR3 region has the DNA TGTGCCAGCAGTTCGGGACTGGGGCCAGATACGCAGTATTTT. The full variable domain, completed using reference TRBV7-9 and TRBJ2-3, is DTGVSQNPRHKITKRGQNVTFRCDPISEHNRLYWYRQTLGQGPEFLTYFQNEAQLEKSRLLSDRFSAERPKGSFSTLEIQRTEQGDSAMYLCASSSGLGPDTQYFGPGTRLTVL.

The V gene is TRBV19, the J gene TRBJ1-5; D is unresolved. Per germline, CDR1 LNHDA and CDR2 SQIVND (reference sequence). The CDR3 sequence is 13 residues long. Deletions cut 2 bases from V and 4 bases from J, with 6 bases between. The CDR3 sequence is CASSISPNQPQHF. In DNA form, the CDR3 reads TGTGCCAGTAGTATAAGCCCAAATCAGCCCCAGCATTTT.

The rearrangement links TRBV5-1 to TRBJ1-4, with D possibly matching TRBD1 (6 bases). The germline CDR1 and CDR2 sequences are SGHRS and YFSETQ. V was shortened by 4 bases and J by 6 bases, with 16 bases between the two germline ends. The CDR3 extends over 15 amino acids. CDR3 bases: TGCGCCAGCAGCGTAACAGGGACCCCTGATGAAAAACTGTTTTTT. Its protein is CASSVTGTPDEKLFF.

This chain links TRBV3-1 (or the pseudogene TRBV3-2) with TRBJ1-5, with 9 nucleotides matching TRBD1. The CDR3 runs to 14 residues. Looked up from germline, CDR1 is LGHDT and CDR2 is YNNKEL (reference sequence). Trimming took 4 bases from V and 7 from J; bases not matched to a gene: 5. CDR3 nucleotides: TGTGCCAGCAGCCGAGGGACAGGGAACCAGCCCCAGCATTTT. This translates into CASSRGTGNQPQHF.

The rearrangement uses TRBV7-5 and TRBJ2-3; no check of the table's D call, TRBD2, against the DNA was made. TRBV7-5 is listed as a pseudogene. The CDR3 spans 18 residues. For the CDR3, the DNA is TGTGTCAGAAGCTTAGTAAGTTTCGGCGGGAGGGCCGGAGATACGCAGTATTTT. Residues: CVRSLVSFGGRAGDTQYF.

This chain connects TRBV28 to TRBJ1-5; D gene ambiguous. Germline V gene sequence: CDR1 MDHEN, CDR2 SYDVKM. This CDR3 comprises 12 residues. V was trimmed by 2 bases and J by 7 bases, leaving 6 bases between them. CDR3 sequence: CASSLLFQPQHF. The CDR3 region has the DNA TGTGCCAGCAGTTTACTCTTCCAGCCCCAGCATTTT. Supplemented by reference TRBV28 and TRBJ1-5, the full variable domain reads DVKVTQSSRYLVKRTGEKVFLECVQDMDHENMFWYRQDPGLGLRLIYFSYDVKMKEKGDIPEGYSVSREKKERFSLILESASTNQTSMYLCASSLLFQPQHFGDGTRLSIL.

This clone was detected a few times. The V gene is TRBV10-1, the J gene TRBJ2-5; D remains ambiguous. Between the trimmed V and J ends, which lost 4 bases and 2 bases, there was a span of 14 bases. This CDR3 spans 15 amino acids. Germline V gene data show CDR1 as WNHNN and CDR2 as SYGVQD (reference sequence). In DNA form, the CDR3 reads TGCGCCAGCAGTGTTTATATACTGTTACAAGAGACCCAGTACTTC. Translated, it gives CASSVYILLQETQYF.

The chain employs TRBV5-4 and TRBJ1-6; possible D gene TRBD1, 6 bases. This CDR3 contains 14 residues. Between the trimmed V and J ends, which lost 3 bases and 7 bases, there was a span of 11 bases. Germline V gives CDR1 SGHNT, CDR2 YYREEE (reference sequence). In DNA, the CDR3 is TGTGCCAGCAGCTCGCAGGGGATGAATTCACCCCTCCACTTT. It yields the protein CASSSQGMNSPLHF.

This clone was counted a few times. The chain is built from TRBV11-2 and TRBJ2-7, with 7 bases fitting TRBD2. The germline V gene encodes CDR1 SGHAT and CDR2 FQNNGV. V lost 0 bases and J lost 0; bases outside the gene matches: 5. The CDR3 length is 16 residues. The CDR3, as DNA: TGTGCCAGCAGCTTAGATAGAGCGGGGAACTCCTACGAGCAGTACTTC. Translated, it gives CASSLDRAGNSYEQYF.

This clone has just a few counts. This chain links TRBV19 with TRBJ1-4; 9 nucleotides match TRBD1. The junction had 9 bases not matched to a gene; V was cut back by 2 bases and J by 8 bases. CDR1 and CDR2 from the germline V gene are LNHDA and SQIVND (reference sequence). This CDR3 comprises 16 residues. CDR3 amino acids: CASSIIPGQGIEKLFF. The DNA of the CDR3 is TGTGCCAGTAGTATAATCCCAGGACAGGGGATCGAAAAACTGTTTTTT.

The chain employs TRBV11-3 and TRBJ1-3; 7 nucleotides match TRBD1. Trimming at V came to 4 bases and at J to 5 bases, leaving 5 bases not matched to a gene. In germline, CDR1 is SGHNT, CDR2 YENEEA. There are 14 residues in the CDR3. Written as DNA, the CDR3 is TGTGCCAGCAGCTCCGGGACAGATAGAAACACCATATATTTT. Amino acids: CASSSGTDRNTIYF.

V usage is TRBV6-6 and J usage is TRBJ2-1, with 9 bases matching TRBD2. Per germline, CDR1 MNHNY and CDR2 SVGAGI (reference sequence). V dropped 5 bases and J dropped 8; count of bases not matched to a gene: 7. This CDR3 contains 14 residues. The CDR3 nucleotides read TGTGCCAGCAGTGGCGATAGCGGGAGCGATGAGCAGTTCTTC. Encoded protein: CASSGDSGSDEQFF.

The CDR3 coding sequence is TGTGCCAGCAGTTTACGTCAGAATGGCTACACCTTC. This encodes CASSLRQNGYTF. The V call is TRBV28, the J call TRBJ1-2; D gene ambiguous. The CDR3 covers 12 residues. Looked up from germline, CDR1 is MDHEN and CDR2 is SYDVKM. Between the trimmed V and J ends, which lost 2 bases and 6 bases, there was a span of 7 bases.

The chain couples TRBV5-5 to TRBJ1-5, with D uncertain. This CDR3 spans 12 amino acids. V lost 3 bases and J lost 6, with 7 bases in between. CDR1 is SGHKS and CDR2 is YYEKEE in the germline V gene (reference sequence). CDR3 bases: TGTGCCAGCAGCTCGCTAGGTCAGCCCCAGCATTTT. Its translation: CASSSLGQPQHF.

The V call is TRBV19, the J call TRBJ1-4; TRBD1 aligns across 8 bases. Germline CDR1 LNHDA, CDR2 SQIVND (reference sequence). V shed 9 bases and J 5 bases; nucleotides not matched to a gene: 8. The length of the CDR3 is 14 residues. This CDR3 is CASSGQGRNEKLFF. CDR3 nucleotides: TGTGCCAGCAGTGGACAGGGCCGGAATGAAAAACTGTTTTTT.

CDR3 protein: CASSASGHTSNQPQHF. In DNA form, the CDR3 reads TGTGCCAGCAGTGCCTCGGGACACACTAGCAATCAGCCCCAGCATTTT. The chain uses TRBV28 and TRBJ1-5; TRBD1 is a possible D gene (6 bases). Germline CDR1 MDHEN, CDR2 SYDVKM. This CDR3 spans 16 amino acids. V lost 5 bases and J lost 0, with 14 bases in between.

This sequence joins TRBV4-1 and TRBJ2-1; D gene unclear. The CDR3 sequence is 14 residues long. Germline V gene lookup returns CDR1 MGHRA and CDR2 YSYEKL. V was shortened by 5 bases and J by 4 bases, with 12 bases between the two germline ends. CDR3 DNA sequence: TGCGCCAGCAGCTTTTTCGACACGTACAATGAGCAGTTCTTC. Amino acid sequence: CASSFFDTYNEQFF.

This chain joins TRBV6-5 and TRBJ2-3, with TRBD2 matching over 7 bases. V dropped 4 bases and J dropped 5; count of bases not matched to a gene: 6. The CDR3 spans 14 residues. CDR1 is MNHEY, CDR2 SVGAGI, per germline. CDR3 sequence reads: CASSWDYRGDTQYF. CDR3 nucleotide sequence: TGTGCCAGCAGTTGGGACTACCGAGGAGATACGCAGTATTTT.

The chain employs TRBV5-1 and TRBJ2-7; D call uncertain. There are 11 residues in the CDR3. Germline V lookup: CDR1 SGHRS, CDR2 YFSETQ. V was trimmed by 0 bases and J by 7 bases, leaving 5 bases between them. This CDR3 is CASSLGAEQYF. CDR3 nucleotide sequence: TGCGCCAGCAGCTTGGGGGCGGAGCAGTACTTC.

The chain recombines TRBV5-4 with TRBJ2-5; 11 bases agree with TRBD2. Germline V gene data show CDR1 as SGHNT and CDR2 as YYREEE (reference sequence). The CDR3 consists of 15 residues. Trimming cost V 1 base and J 5 bases; bases outside gene matches: 4. CDR3 residues: CASSLTSGGVETQYF. Here the CDR3 DNA reads TGTGCCAGCAGCTTGACTAGCGGGGGCGTGGAGACCCAGTACTTC.

The rearrangement uses TRBV19 and TRBJ2-2, with D tentatively TRBD2 (5 bases). Trimming stripped 6 bases from V and 5 bases from J, with 13 bases between. Germline V gene data show CDR1 as LNHDA and CDR2 as SQIVND (reference sequence). This CDR3 has 14 amino acids. This chain's CDR3 is CASRAGPRTGELFF. In nucleotides, the CDR3 is TGTGCCAGTAGGGCGGGTCCTAGGACCGGGGAGCTGTTTTTT.